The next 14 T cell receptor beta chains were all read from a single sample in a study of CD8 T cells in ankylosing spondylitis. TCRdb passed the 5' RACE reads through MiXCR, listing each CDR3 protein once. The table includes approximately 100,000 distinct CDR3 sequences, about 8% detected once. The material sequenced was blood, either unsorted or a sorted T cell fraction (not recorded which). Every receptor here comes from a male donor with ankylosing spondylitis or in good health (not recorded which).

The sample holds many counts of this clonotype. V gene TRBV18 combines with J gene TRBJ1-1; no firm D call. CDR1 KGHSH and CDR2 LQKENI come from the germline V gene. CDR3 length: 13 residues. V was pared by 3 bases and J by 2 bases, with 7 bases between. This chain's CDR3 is CASSPWVNTEAFF. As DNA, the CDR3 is TGTGCCAGCTCACCCTGGGTAAACACTGAAGCTTTCTTT.

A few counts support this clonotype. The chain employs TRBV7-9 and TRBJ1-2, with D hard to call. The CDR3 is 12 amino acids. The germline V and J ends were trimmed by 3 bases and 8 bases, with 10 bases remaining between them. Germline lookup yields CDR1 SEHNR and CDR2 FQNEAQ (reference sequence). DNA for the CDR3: TGTGCCAGCAGCTTTGGACCTGGCGGCTACACCTTC. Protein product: CASSFGPGGYTF.

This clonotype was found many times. The CDR3 loop is CASSFSGANVLTF. The CDR3, as DNA: TGTGCCAGCAGCTTCTCTGGGGCCAACGTCCTGACTTTC. The chain links TRBV7-9 to TRBJ2-6, with D hard to call. The CDR3 sequence is 13 residues long. V was trimmed by 3 bases and J by 0 bases, leaving 0 bases between them. Germline V lookup: CDR1 SEHNR, CDR2 FQNEAQ (reference sequence).

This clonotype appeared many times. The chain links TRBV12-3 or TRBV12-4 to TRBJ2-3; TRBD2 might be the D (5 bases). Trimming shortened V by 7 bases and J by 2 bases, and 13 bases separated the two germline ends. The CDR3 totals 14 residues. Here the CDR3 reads CASISPGFTDTQYF. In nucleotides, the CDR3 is TGTGCCAGCATCTCGCCGGGATTCACAGATACGCAGTATTTT.

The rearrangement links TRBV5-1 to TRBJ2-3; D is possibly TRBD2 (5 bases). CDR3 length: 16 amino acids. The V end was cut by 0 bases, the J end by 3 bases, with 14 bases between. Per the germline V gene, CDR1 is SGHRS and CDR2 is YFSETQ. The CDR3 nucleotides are TGCGCCAGCAGCTTGGCCTTGGACTTCCGAACAGATACGCAGTATTTT. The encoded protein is CASSLALDFRTDTQYF. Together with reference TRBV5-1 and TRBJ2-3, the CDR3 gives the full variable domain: KAGVTQTPRYLIKTRGQQVTLSCSPISGHRSVSWYQQTPGQGLQFLFEYFSETQRNKGNFPGRFSGRQFSNSRSEMNVSTLELGDSALYLCASSLALDFRTDTQYFGPGTRLTVL.

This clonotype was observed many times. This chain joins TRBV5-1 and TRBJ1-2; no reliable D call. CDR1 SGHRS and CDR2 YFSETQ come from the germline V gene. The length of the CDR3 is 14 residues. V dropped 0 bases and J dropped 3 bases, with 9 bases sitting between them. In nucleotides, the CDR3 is TGCGCCAGCAGCTTGGTCGGAGGAGACTATGGCTACACCTTC. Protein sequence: CASSLVGGDYGYTF. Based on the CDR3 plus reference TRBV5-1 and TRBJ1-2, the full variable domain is KAGVTQTPRYLIKTRGQQVTLSCSPISGHRSVSWYQQTPGQGLQFLFEYFSETQRNKGNFPGRFSGRQFSNSRSEMNVSTLELGDSALYLCASSLVGGDYGYTFGSGTRLTVV.

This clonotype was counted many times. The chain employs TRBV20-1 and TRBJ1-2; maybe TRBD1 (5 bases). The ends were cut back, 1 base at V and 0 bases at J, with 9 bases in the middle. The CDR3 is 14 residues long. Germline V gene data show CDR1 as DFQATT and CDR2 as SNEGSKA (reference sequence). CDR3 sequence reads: CSARGGSPNYGYTF. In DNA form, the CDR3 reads TGCAGTGCTAGAGGGGGCAGCCCTAACTATGGCTACACCTTC.

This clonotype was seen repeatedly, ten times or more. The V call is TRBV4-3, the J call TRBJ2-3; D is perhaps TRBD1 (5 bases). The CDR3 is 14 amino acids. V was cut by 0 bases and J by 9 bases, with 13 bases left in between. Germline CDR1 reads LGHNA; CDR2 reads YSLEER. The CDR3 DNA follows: TGCGCCAGCAGCCAAGAAGCCGGGTGGGGCACGCAGTATTTT. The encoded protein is CASSQEAGWGTQYF.

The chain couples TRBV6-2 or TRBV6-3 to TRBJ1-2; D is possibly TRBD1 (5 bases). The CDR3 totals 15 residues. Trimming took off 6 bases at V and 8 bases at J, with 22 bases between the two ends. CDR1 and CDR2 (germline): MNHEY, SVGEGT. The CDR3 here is CASSDPGHYLRGYTF. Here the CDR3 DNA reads TGTGCCAGCAGCGACCCAGGACATTACTTACGAGGCTACACCTTC.

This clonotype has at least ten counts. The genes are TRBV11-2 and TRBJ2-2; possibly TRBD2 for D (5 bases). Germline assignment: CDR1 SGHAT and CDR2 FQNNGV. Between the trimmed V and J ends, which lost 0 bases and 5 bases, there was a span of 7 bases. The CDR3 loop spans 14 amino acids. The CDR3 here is CASSLERGTGELFF. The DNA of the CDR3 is TGTGCCAGCAGCTTAGAAAGAGGGACCGGGGAGCTGTTTTTT.

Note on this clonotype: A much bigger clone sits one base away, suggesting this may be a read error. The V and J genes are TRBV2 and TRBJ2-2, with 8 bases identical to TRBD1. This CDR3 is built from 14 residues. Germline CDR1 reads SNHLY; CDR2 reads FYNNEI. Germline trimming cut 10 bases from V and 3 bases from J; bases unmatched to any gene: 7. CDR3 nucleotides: TGTGCCACCCGGGGACAGGAGGACACCGGGGAGCTGTTTTTT. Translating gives CATRGQEDTGELFF.

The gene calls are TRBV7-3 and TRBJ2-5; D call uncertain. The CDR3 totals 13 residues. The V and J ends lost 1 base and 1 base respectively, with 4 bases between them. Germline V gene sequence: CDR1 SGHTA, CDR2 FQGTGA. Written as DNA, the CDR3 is TGTGCCAGCAGCTTAAGGGGCCAAGAGACCCAGTACTTC. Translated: CASSLRGQETQYF.

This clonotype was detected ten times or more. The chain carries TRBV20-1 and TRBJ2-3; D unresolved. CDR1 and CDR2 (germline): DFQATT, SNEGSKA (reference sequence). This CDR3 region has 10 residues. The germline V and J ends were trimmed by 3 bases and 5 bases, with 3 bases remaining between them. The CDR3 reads CSASLDTQYF. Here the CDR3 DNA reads TGCAGTGCTAGTTTAGATACGCAGTATTTT.

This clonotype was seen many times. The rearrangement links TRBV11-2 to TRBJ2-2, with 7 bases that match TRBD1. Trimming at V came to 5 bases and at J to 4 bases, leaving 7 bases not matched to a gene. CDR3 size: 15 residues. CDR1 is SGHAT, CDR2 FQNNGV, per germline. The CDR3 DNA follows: TGTGCCAGCAGCGCAATACAGGGGCCCACCGGGGAGCTGTTTTTT. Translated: CASSAIQGPTGELFF. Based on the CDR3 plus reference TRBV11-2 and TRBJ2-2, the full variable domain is EAGVAQSPRYKIIEKRQSVAFWCNPISGHATLYWYQQILGQGPKLLIQFQNNGVVDDSQLPKDRFSAERLKGVDSTLKIQPAKLEDSAVYLCASSAIQGPTGELFFGEGSRLTVL.